The following is a T cell receptor (beta chain) sequence with its context. Its antigen is still unknown. Base qualities are missing; no much larger clone stands one base away. The sample belongs to a study of STAT5B mutations in CD4+ large granular lymphocyte leukemia (dated by TCRdb to 2022 to 2024). Notes on the research overall: Among the healthy controls, the CDR3 'QG' motif was associated with a particular HLA allele. The study compared the TCRbeta repertoires of patients with CD4+ T-cell large granular lymphocyte leukemia against those of healthy blood donors. Flow cytometry on FACSCanto II or FACSVerse showed that the purified fractions were more than 95% pure among lymphocytes.

Study-wide conclusions, independent of this receptor: Data were not HLA-matched; higher clonality in CD4+ versus CD8+ T-LGLL could reflect the relatively small sample size. TRBV06-family usage was enriched among the top patient clones (8/27) compared with healthy controls (2/35). The main leukemic clonotypes were found to be private to each patient, although about a quarter of the main leukemic clonotypes were detected at low frequency in the non-leukemic repertoires of other patients. CD4-sorted patient repertoires appeared more clonal than healthy CD4+ repertoires, and this difference persisted after removing the putative leukemic clones.

The immunoSEQ assay at survey resolution was used to sequence TCRbeta rearrangements from genomic DNA. The paper's processing steps were these. In the TCR sequencing data, the lowest productive clonotype frequency that could be detected was 2.59 x 10-5. Only productive TCRbeta rearrangements, defined as complete and in-frame sequences, were included in the analyses. Simpson clonality, calculated in the immunoSEQ Analyzer version 3.0, was used as the measure of sample clonality. Clones were binned by frequency as very rare, small, medium, large (1-20%) or hyperexpanded (>20%). OLGA 1.2.3 estimated generation probabilities, VDJtools produced V-gene circos plots, VDJdb was queried for specificities, and GLIPH identified CDR3 motifs. Held by TCRdb, this immuneACCESS table contains in-frame sequences only and omits some clones. Under half of the omission traces to an unresolved V gene where checked; the cause of the rest is unknown. D and trimming come from the DNA, and the V and J calls and clone size come from that table. Within this sample are 20,000 to 25,000 clones, with 82% of them counted one time only. Around 8.6% of the sample goes to the ten largest clones.

The healthy controls were 37 blood donors, and the buffy coats of these donors were supplied by the Finnish Red Cross blood service. All TCR-sequenced material derived from peripheral blood: patient blood samples and healthy donor buffy coats. Peripheral blood mononuclear cells were isolated by Ficoll-Hypaque gradient centrifugation. CD4+ cells were purified magnetically from the buffy coats of healthy controls. Genomic DNA was extracted using the Gentra Puregene Cell and Tissue kit, and a Qubit 2.0 fluorometer was used to quantify it. Trimming leaves V shorter by 0 bases and J shorter by 5 bases, with the junction holding 2 bases beyond the gene matches. From the cysteine up to the phenylalanine, the CDR3 has a length of 14 residues. Only CDR3 DNA remains: 42 bases, in frame from the first base. Per the germline V gene, SGHRS is the CDR1 and YFSETQ is the CDR2.

This TCR derives from a human donor in good health. Recombination connected TRBV5-1 to TRBJ2-7, with 10 middle bases fitting TRBD1. Material: CD4+ T cells from blood buffy coats. The bases read TGCGCCAGCAGCTTGGGGGACAGGGGTCACGAGCAGTACTTC. This translates into CASSLGDRGHEQYF. The CDR3, completed at both ends by the reference TRBV5-1 and TRBJ2-7 genes, gives the full variable domain KAGVTQTPRYLIKTRGQQVTLSCSPISGHRSVSWYQQTPGQGLQFLFEYFSETQRNKGNFPGRFSGRQFSNSRSEMNVSTLELGDSALYLCASSLGDRGHEQYFGPGTRLTVT.